Presented here are 14 T cell receptor beta chains from one specimen sequenced in a study of breast tumors, draining lymph nodes, adjacent tissues. TCRdb independently ran MiXCR on the multiplex PCR reads; one entry per CDR3 protein. This sample has around 300,000 distinct CDR3 sequences, with about 30% found just once. Axillary draining lymph nodes of breast cancer patients supplied the node samples. Material: axillary lymph node tissue. The source is a female donor with breast cancer. Some clones in this sample may be carry-over from other donors' samples.

This clonotype has at least ten counts. The V gene is TRBV7-8, the J gene TRBJ2-1; D unresolved. The CDR3 spans 15 residues. V shed 1 base and J shed 8 bases, with 15 bases lying between them. The germline V gene encodes CDR1 SGHVS and CDR2 FQNEAQ. CDR3 sequence: CASSLEVRAMDEQFF. CDR3 nucleotide sequence: TGTGCCAGCAGCTTAGAAGTCCGAGCAATGGATGAGCAGTTCTTC. Based on the CDR3 plus reference TRBV7-8 and TRBJ2-1, the full variable domain is GAGVSQSPRYKVAKRGQDVALRCDPISGHVSLFWYQQALGQGPEFLTYFQNEAQLDKSGLPSDRFFAERPEGSVSTLKIQRTQQEDSAVYLCASSLEVRAMDEQFFGPGTRLTVL.

This clonotype has ten or more counts. The chain links TRBV5-4 to TRBJ1-4, with D maybe TRBD1 (6 bases). CDR1 is SGHNT, CDR2 YYREEE, per germline (reference sequence). Trimming took 0 bases from V and 7 from J, leaving 13 bases between them. The CDR3 runs 15 residues. The CDR3 is CASSLEGGGGEKLFF. CDR3 in DNA: TGTGCCAGCAGCTTGGAAGGGGGGGGAGGTGAAAAACTGTTTTTT.

V gene TRBV24-1 combines with J gene TRBJ2-1; 13 bases align to TRBD2. This CDR3 is 18 amino acids long. V trimming: 3 bases; J trimming: 5 bases; junction bases outside the gene matches: 9. The V gene's germline CDR1 is KGHDR and CDR2 SFDVKD. In DNA, the CDR3 is TGTGCCACCAGTGATCCTCGGACTAGCGGGAGAACTGACAATGAGCAGTTCTTC. Amino acid sequence: CATSDPRTSGRTDNEQFF.

This clonotype was seen ten or more times. The J gene is TRBJ2-7, the V gene TRBV11-3; TRBD2 matches at 9 bases. Unmatched junction bases numbered 6, after V lost 4 bases and J lost 2 bases. The CDR3 consists of 15 residues. Germline V gene lookup returns CDR1 SGHNT and CDR2 YENEEA. The CDR3 DNA sequence: TGTGCCAGCAGCTCAACTAGCGGGCGAACCTACGAGCAGTACTTC. It translates to CASSSTSGRTYEQYF.

This clonotype has ten or more counts. The V and J genes are TRBV7-2 and TRBJ2-1, with no clear D. The V and J ends lost 1 base and 4 bases respectively, with 14 bases between them. Per germline, CDR1 SGHTA and CDR2 FQGNSA. CDR3 length equals 16 residues. The CDR3 is CASSLVSGPFYNEQFF. In DNA, the CDR3 is TGTGCCAGCAGCTTAGTATCCGGTCCGTTTTACAATGAGCAGTTCTTC.

In this sample, this clonotype turned up a few times. A much larger clonotype is one base distant, so this may be a read error. The rearrangement uses TRBV9 and TRBJ2-5; TRBD1 matches at 9 bases. This CDR3 has 14 amino acids. Germline V gene lookup returns CDR1 SGDLS and CDR2 YYNGEE. CDR3 amino acids: CASSNRQGVETQSF. In nucleotides, the CDR3 is TGTGCCAGCAGCAATAGACAGGGGGTCGAGACCCAGTCCTTC.

A few counts support this clonotype. The chain employs TRBV27 and TRBJ2-7; D uncertain. V was pared by 3 bases and J by 2 bases, with 11 bases between. The CDR3 sequence is 14 residues long. Germline loops: CDR1 MNHEY, CDR2 SMNVEV (reference sequence). The CDR3 DNA reads TGTGCCAGCAGTTTTCGTCAGGTTCCCTACGAGCAGTACTTC. Translating gives CASSFRQVPYEQYF.

This clonotype has ten or more counts. V usage is TRBV24-1 and J usage is TRBJ2-5; D may be TRBD1 (5 bases). Per the germline V gene, CDR1 is KGHDR and CDR2 is SFDVKD. This CDR3 contains 15 residues. The ends were cut back, 1 base at V and 1 base at J, with 9 bases in the middle. In DNA form, the CDR3 reads TGTGCCACCAGTGATTTCGGCCAGGGCCAAGAGACCCAGTACTTC. Protein sequence: CATSDFGQGQETQYF.

This clonotype was found many times. J is TRBJ2-5 and V is TRBV4-1, with 11 bases fitting TRBD2. The CDR3 extends over 16 amino acids. Germline values: CDR1 MGHRA, CDR2 YSYEKL. The junction had 9 bases not matched to a gene; V was cut back by 4 bases and J by 5 bases. DNA of the CDR3: TGCGCCAGCAGCCGAGGGACTAGCGGTACGATGGAGACCCAGTACTTC. Translating gives CASSRGTSGTMETQYF.

A word on this clonotype: One base away lies a much larger clone, so this may be a sequencing read error. This chain joins TRBV12-5 and TRBJ2-1; 10 positions agree with TRBD2. The V and J ends lost 3 bases and 9 bases, in that order; junction bases with no gene match: 23. CDR1 LGHNT and CDR2 FRNRAP come from the germline V gene. CDR3 length: 20 amino acids. In nucleotides, the CDR3 is TGTGCTAGTGGTTTCGTCCGAGACAGCAGCACTCTAGCGGGAGTGGGTGAGCAGTTCTTC. Translating it yields CASGFVRDSSTLAGVGEQFF.

This clonotype was seen at least ten times. V is TRBV7-9 and J is TRBJ1-2, with D unresolved. CDR1 is SEHNR, CDR2 FQNEAQ, per germline (reference sequence). Trimming cost V 1 base and J 8 bases, with 14 bases left between them. There are 14 residues in the CDR3. CDR3 protein: CASSLGSGFSGYTF. The DNA for the CDR3 is TGTGCCAGCAGCTTAGGATCCGGGTTTAGCGGCTACACCTTC.

With respect to this clonotype: Mismatch with germline at one junction end may stem from a read error. The rearrangement joins TRBV12-3 or TRBV12-4 to TRBJ2-3; D unresolved. This CDR3 spans 16 amino acids. The CDR3 nucleotides are TGTGCCAGCGGTTTAAGGGCAGAGAGCTTCACAGATACGCAGTATTTT. Translating gives CASGLRAESFTDTQYF.

This clonotype was detected many times. The gene calls are TRBV12-3 or TRBV12-4 and TRBJ2-1; 14 bases are a match to TRBD2. The CDR3 length is 14 residues. The junction had 4 bases not matched to a gene; V was cut back by 6 bases and J by 9 bases. This CDR3 is CASRGLAGGSEQFF. CDR3 DNA sequence: TGTGCCAGCAGAGGACTAGCGGGAGGTTCTGAGCAGTTCTTC.

The table lists this clonotype with many counts. The J gene is TRBJ2-7, the V gene TRBV20-1; perhaps TRBD1 as D (5 bases). The germline V and J ends were trimmed by 0 bases and 0 bases, with 15 bases remaining between them. This CDR3 comprises 16 residues. CDR1 DFQATT and CDR2 SNEGSKA come from the germline V gene (reference sequence). CDR3 DNA: TGCAGTGCTAGAGATGGCAGGTTGGGGCACTCCTACGAGCAGTACTTC. Translation gives CSARDGRLGHSYEQYF.